This record covers a single T cell receptor (beta chain). Its antigen is currently unknown. Germline CDR1 is SNHLY and CDR2 is FYNNEI. V gave up 4 bases and J gave up 1 base, with 16 bases separating them. CDR3 length: 16 amino acids. Vbeta (60) and Jbeta (13) primers were used in the PCR. TCRdb keeps only in-frame clones here, not all; method: immunoSEQ multiplex PCR. The table shows about 160,000 clones, with just under 80% occurring only once. This sample was included in a study of cytomegalovirus exposure and HLA in healthy donors. Broader study findings: CMV antigen specificity was confirmed in vitro for a few CMV-associated chains. The authors judged a highly shared variant cluster likely a sequencing artifact. Looking again later, the authors saw that most CMV-associated TCR beta chains seemed HLA-restricted.

The clonotype was recovered from a woman between 50 and 59 years old in good health and CMV-seronegative. The source material was PBMCs. The chain is built from TRBV2 and TRBJ1-1; D may be TRBD1 (5 bases). CDR3 sequence: CASSVVEGGGNTEAFF. CDR3 nucleotides: TGTGCCAGCAGTGTGGTGGAAGGCGGGGGGAACACTGAAGCTTTCTTT.